This T cell receptor (beta chain) was sequenced for a study of spatial heterogeneity in lung cancer (dated by TCRdb to the late 2010s). About the full investigation: More beta-chain than alpha-chain transcripts were consistently detected, likely reflecting higher beta-chain transcript abundance. At surgery, hundreds of tumor regions, around 68 matched nontumor lung samples and 50 to 60 PBMC samples were TCR-sequenced for both alpha and beta chains. TCR repertoire features were related to nonsynonymous mutation counts determined by whole-exome sequencing of tumor tissue. In the raw uncorrected reads, each unique combination of TCR and UMI appeared on average more than ten times. In non-small cell lung cancer, the study made a quantitative comparison of TCR alpha and beta repertoires among multiple tumor regions, matched nontumor lung and blood.

Library creation used 5' RACE. The sequencer listed for this sample is NextSeq 500. To allow correction of PCR and sequencing errors, the TCR library protocol tagged every TCR cDNA molecule with a unique molecular identifier. In the source study's methods: TCR identification, UMI-based error correction and CDR3 extraction were all carried out with Decombinator tools. TCRs above a frequency of 2 per 1,000, corresponding to the top 1% of the tumor frequency distribution, were defined as expanded. Renyi diversity was calculated using the R vegan package after each repertoire was subsampled 100 times to 5,000 TCRs. CDR3 similarity networks were built from amino acid triplet string-kernel similarity, with CDR3s being connected when pairwise similarity was above 0.82. TCRdb reprocessing: public reads trimmed at Q25 with fastp, clones called with MiXCR, in-frame beta chains kept. Rows are unified per CDR3 protein, each entry keeping the most common DNA and genes. The V and J calls and clone size are TCRdb's, not the authors'. The sample includes some 21,000 distinct CDR3 sequences, with under 6% observed a single time. The ten top clones hold 6.5% to 9% of the sample.

This clonotype has just a few counts. Its antigen is still unknown. No qualities accompany the bases; no much larger clone lies one base away. Interpreted using the paper, the time point label stands for: sample taken at primary tumor resection. Whole RNA extracted from tumor and nontumor lung tissue, or from cryopreserved PBMC samples, was used for TCR sequencing without cell sorting. The donors were 65 to 85 patients from the lung TRACERx cohort who had early-stage, untreated non-small cell lung cancer. Only patients with enough RNA available from two or more tumor regions were chosen for TCR sequencing. Broad study findings and their caveats: Confirming at a functional level the hypothesis that regional TCRs recognize regional mutations was considered to require additional single-cell paired TCR alpha and beta sequencing. Ubiquitous expanded tumor TCRs were detected in blood more often at tumor resection than at routine follow-up.

From the cysteine through the phenylalanine, the CDR3 covers 16 amino acids. The sequence is cut down to CDR3 DNA, 48 bases in frame from base 1. In the germline V gene (reference sequence), CDR1 corresponds to MNHEY and CDR2 to SMNVEV. The germline ends are 17 bases apart after V is trimmed by 5 bases and J by 1 base. The receptor's source is a male donor with early-stage non-small cell lung cancer. This receptor chain uses TRBV27 and TRBJ2-5; TRBD2 is perhaps the D gene, given 5 matching bases. This specimen consisted of PBMCs, obtained at surgery. The bases are TGTGCCAGCAGTCCGCGTGCGAGACTATTCCAAGAGACCCAGTACTTC. It encodes CASSPRARLFQETQYF.